These T cell receptor beta chains were read from a single sample in a study of blood T cells in healthy people across ages. TCRdb independently ran MiXCR on the 5' RACE reads; one entry per CDR3 protein. This table has around 650,000 distinct CDR3 sequences, about 30% appearing once. Sample: blood. The receptors stem from a woman older than 75 in good health. The CDR3 runs from the conserved cysteine through the conserved F or W. Each record gives: D gene, clone size, J gene, V gene, CDR3 protein, CDR3 DNA. D genes are given only for firm matches. Not every row has a clone size; where given, it reads once, few, many or a size class.

D: NA
size: NA
J: TRBJ1-2
V: TRBV7-2
CDR3: CASSGGSTNYGYTF
DNA: TGTGCCAGCAGCGGGGGAAGCACTAACTATGGCTACACCTTC

D: NA
size: NA
J: TRBJ2-2
V: TRBV5-1
CDR3: CASRAGIPRELFF
DNA: TGCGCCAGCAGGGCCGGGATTCCGCGGGAGCTGTTTTTT

D: NA
size: NA
J: TRBJ2-3
V: TRBV12-3/TRBV12-4
CDR3: CASILGALVTDTQYF
DNA: TGTGCCAGCATCCTAGGGGCCCTAGTCACAGATACGCAGTATTTT

D: TRBD1
size: many
J: TRBJ2-7
V: TRBV6-2/TRBV6-3
CDR3: CASSSPSGQGVPYEQYF
DNA: TGTGCCAGCAGTTCCCCTTCGGGACAGGGGGTTCCCTACGAGCAGTACTTC

D: TRBD2
size: NA
J: TRBJ2-7
V: TRBV20-1
CDR3: CSAPTSGAPYEQYF
DNA: TGCAGTGCACCGACTAGCGGGGCCCCCTACGAGCAGTACTTC

D: NA
size: NA
J: TRBJ2-7
V: TRBV10-2
CDR3: CASSVEPTGEQYF
DNA: TGCGCCAGCAGTGTCGAGCCCACCGGCGAGCAGTACTTC

D: NA
size: NA
J: TRBJ2-2
V: TRBV5-1
CDR3: CASSWGDVTGELFF
DNA: TGCGCCAGCAGCTGGGGTGATGTCACCGGGGAGCTGTTTTTT

D: NA
size: once
J: TRBJ2-2
V: TRBV6-5
CDR3: CASGRRRSTGELFF
DNA: TGTGCCAGCGGGCGGAGGCGTAGCACCGGGGAGCTGTTTTTT

D: NA
size: many
J: TRBJ2-3
V: TRBV5-1
CDR3: CASTLQGLGTDTQYF
DNA: TGCGCCAGCACCCTCCAGGGGCTCGGGACAGATACGCAGTATTTT

D: NA
size: many
J: TRBJ2-7
V: TRBV6-2/TRBV6-3
CDR3: CASSSRDILSYEQYF
DNA: TGTGCCAGCAGCTCACGGGACATTCTCTCCTACGAGCAGTACTTC

D: TRBD1
size: few
J: TRBJ1-1
V: TRBV20-1
CDR3: CRIEGGSKAFF
DNA: TGCAGGATAGAAGGGGGCAGTAAGGCTTTCTTT

D: NA
size: once
J: TRBJ1-1
V: TRBV7-2
CDR3: CASSPSGGLEAFF
DNA: TGTGCCAGCAGCCCCTCCGGAGGACTTGAAGCTTTCTTT

D: TRBD2
size: NA
J: TRBJ2-5
V: TRBV5-5
CDR3: CASSPVGRETVIGGTQYF
DNA: TGTGCCAGCAGCCCTGTGGGGCGGGAGACAGTAATAGGAGGGACCCAGTACTTC

D: TRBD1
size: many
J: TRBJ1-2
V: TRBV5-1
CDR3: CASSLSPAGGLYGYTF
DNA: TGCGCCAGCAGCTTGAGCCCGGCAGGGGGCCTATATGGCTACACCTTC

D: NA
size: many
J: TRBJ2-7
V: TRBV20-1
CDR3: CSANWGSYEQYF
DNA: TGCAGTGCAAATTGGGGGTCCTACGAGCAGTACTTC

D: TRBD1
size: many
J: TRBJ1-1
V: TRBV7-2
CDR3: CASIDIKRGTGSRAFF
DNA: TGTGCCAGCATCGACATAAAAAGAGGGACAGGGAGTCGGGCTTTCTTT

D: NA
size: NA
J: TRBJ2-1
V: TRBV6-1
CDR3: CASRRGASGDYNEQFF
DNA: TGTGCCAGCAGGAGGGGGGCCAGCGGGGACTACAATGAGCAGTTCTTC

D: NA
size: many
J: TRBJ1-2
V: TRBV7-2
CDR3: CASSLGRRIYGYTF
DNA: TGTGCCAGCAGCTTAGGACGGAGGATCTATGGCTACACCTTC

D: NA
size: NA
J: TRBJ2-7
V: TRBV7-9
CDR3: CASTTRRDFNYNEQYF
DNA: TGTGCCAGCACCACGCGGAGGGACTTCAACTACAATGAGCAGTACTTC

D: TRBD1
size: many
J: TRBJ2-7
V: TRBV25-1
CDR3: CASRVGQGTYEQYF
DNA: TGTGCCAGCAGGGTGGGACAGGGTACCTACGAGCAGTACTTC

D: NA
size: many
J: TRBJ1-2
V: TRBV30
CDR3: CAWSFLGYGYTF
DNA: TGTGCCTGGAGTTTCCTGGGATACGGCTACACCTTC

D: TRBD1
size: many
J: TRBJ2-1
V: TRBV6-6
CDR3: CASSYSRDRQPHEQFF
DNA: TGTGCCAGCAGTTACTCCAGGGACAGACAACCACATGAGCAGTTCTTC

D: NA
size: many
J: TRBJ1-5
V: TRBV6-6
CDR3: CASSLRGPSNQPQHF
DNA: TGTGCCAGCAGTCTCCGAGGACCTAGCAATCAGCCCCAGCATTTT

D: TRBD2
size: NA
J: TRBJ2-6
V: TRBV20-1
CDR3: CSVAGAPSGANVLTF
DNA: TGCAGTGTGGCGGGAGCCCCCTCTGGGGCCAACGTCCTGACTTTC

D: TRBD1
size: many
J: TRBJ2-4
V: TRBV28
CDR3: CASSLQDRAANIQYF
DNA: TGTGCCAGCAGTTTACAGGACAGGGCGGCAAACATTCAGTACTTC

D: NA
size: many
J: TRBJ2-1
V: TRBV10-3
CDR3: CAIRDSSYNEQFF
DNA: TGTGCCATCAGGGACAGCTCCTACAATGAGCAGTTCTTC

D: NA
size: many
J: TRBJ2-7
V: TRBV7-8
CDR3: CASSLGPTAYEQYF
DNA: TGTGCCAGCAGCTTGGGACCGACCGCCTACGAGCAGTACTTC

D: TRBD2
size: NA
J: TRBJ2-7
V: TRBV7-2
CDR3: CASSFTGLAGEQYF
DNA: TGTGCCAGCAGCTTCACGGGACTAGCGGGCGAGCAGTACTTC

D: TRBD1
size: NA
J: TRBJ2-7
V: TRBV5-1
CDR3: CASGKDRVSDEQYF
DNA: TGCGCCAGCGGCAAGGACAGGGTGAGTGATGAGCAGTACTTC

D: TRBD2
size: NA
J: TRBJ2-5
V: TRBV20-1
CDR3: CSARTSGGAREYNEQYF
DNA: TGCAGTGCTAGGACTAGCGGGGGGGCCCGTGAGTACAATGAGCAGTACTTC

D: NA
size: many
J: TRBJ2-5
V: TRBV20-1
CDR3: CSAEDDIGETQYF
DNA: TGCAGTGCCGAGGACGATATCGGAGAGACCCAGTACTTC

D: NA
size: NA
J: TRBJ1-1
V: TRBV27
CDR3: CASSLYGSQAFF
DNA: TGTGCCAGCAGTTTATATGGCAGCCAAGCTTTCTTT

D: NA
size: NA
J: TRBJ1-1
V: TRBV4-3
CDR3: CASSQEKGGITEAFF
DNA: TGCGCCAGCAGCCAAGAAAAGGGGGGAATCACTGAAGCTTTCTTT

D: NA
size: NA
J: TRBJ1-3
V: TRBV5-5
CDR3: CASSWGAGLSGNTIYF
DNA: TGTGCCAGCAGCTGGGGAGCGGGGCTCTCTGGAAACACCATATATTTT

D: NA
size: NA
J: TRBJ2-3
V: TRBV6-1
CDR3: CASKAGTPPYTQYF
DNA: TGTGCCAGCAAGGCCGGGACACCACCGTATACGCAGTATTTT

D: NA
size: NA
J: TRBJ2-3
V: TRBV28
CDR3: CASSLPITSRGTDTQYF
DNA: TGTGCCAGCAGTTTGCCCATCACTAGCAGGGGTACAGATACGCAGTATTTT

D: NA
size: NA
J: TRBJ1-1
V: TRBV7-9
CDR3: CASSLVEHRNTEAFF
DNA: TGTGCCAGCAGTTTAGTCGAGCACCGGAACACTGAAGCTTTCTTT